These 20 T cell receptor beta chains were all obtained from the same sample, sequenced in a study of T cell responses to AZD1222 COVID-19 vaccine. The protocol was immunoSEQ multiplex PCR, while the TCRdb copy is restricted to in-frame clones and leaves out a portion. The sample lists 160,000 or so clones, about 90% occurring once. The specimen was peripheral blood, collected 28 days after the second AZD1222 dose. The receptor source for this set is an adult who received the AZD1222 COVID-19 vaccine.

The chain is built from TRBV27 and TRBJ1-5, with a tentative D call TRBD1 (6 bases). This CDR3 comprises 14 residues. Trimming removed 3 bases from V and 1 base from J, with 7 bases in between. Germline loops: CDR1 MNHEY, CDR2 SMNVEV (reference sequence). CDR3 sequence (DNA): TGTGCCAGCAGTTTGGACAGAAGCAATCAGCCCCAGCATTTT. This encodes CASSLDRSNQPQHF.

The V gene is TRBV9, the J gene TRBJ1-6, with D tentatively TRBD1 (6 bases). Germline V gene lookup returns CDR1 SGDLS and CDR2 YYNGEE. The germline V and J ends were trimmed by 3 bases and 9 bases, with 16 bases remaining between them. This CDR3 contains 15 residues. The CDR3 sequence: CASSETGGWGSPLHF. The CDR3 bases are TGTGCCAGCAGCGAGACAGGAGGGTGGGGTTCACCCCTCCACTTT.

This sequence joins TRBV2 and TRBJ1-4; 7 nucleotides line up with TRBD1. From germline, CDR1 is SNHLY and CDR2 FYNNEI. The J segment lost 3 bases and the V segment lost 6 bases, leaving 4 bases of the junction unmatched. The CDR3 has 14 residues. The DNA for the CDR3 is TGTGCCAGCAGGAGAGGGACAGCTAATGAAAAACTGTTTTTT. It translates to CASRRGTANEKLFF. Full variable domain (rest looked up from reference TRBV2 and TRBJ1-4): EPEVTQTPSHQVTQMGQEVILRCVPISNHLYFYWYRQILGQKVEFLVSFYNNEISEKSEIFDDQFSVERPDGSNFTLKIRSTKLEDSAMYFCASRRGTANEKLFFGSGTQLSVL.

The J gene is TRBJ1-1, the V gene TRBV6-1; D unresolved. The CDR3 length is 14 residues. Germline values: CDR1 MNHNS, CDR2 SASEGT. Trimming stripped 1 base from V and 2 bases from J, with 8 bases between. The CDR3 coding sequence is TGTGCCAGCAGTGAAGGACGCCCTAACACTGAAGCTTTCTTT. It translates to CASSEGRPNTEAFF.

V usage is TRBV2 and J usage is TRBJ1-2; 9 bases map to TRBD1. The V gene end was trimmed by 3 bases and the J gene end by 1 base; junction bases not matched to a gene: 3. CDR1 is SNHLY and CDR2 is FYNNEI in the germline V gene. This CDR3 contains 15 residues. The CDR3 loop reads CASSDGTGYNYGYTF. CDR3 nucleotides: TGTGCCAGCAGTGACGGGACAGGGTATAACTATGGCTACACCTTC.

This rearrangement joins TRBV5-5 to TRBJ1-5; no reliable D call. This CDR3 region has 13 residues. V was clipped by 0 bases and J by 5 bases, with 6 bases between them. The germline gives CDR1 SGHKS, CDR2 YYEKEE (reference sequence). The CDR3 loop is CASSLVTDQPQHF. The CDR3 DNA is TGTGCCAGCAGCTTGGTAACAGATCAGCCCCAGCATTTT.

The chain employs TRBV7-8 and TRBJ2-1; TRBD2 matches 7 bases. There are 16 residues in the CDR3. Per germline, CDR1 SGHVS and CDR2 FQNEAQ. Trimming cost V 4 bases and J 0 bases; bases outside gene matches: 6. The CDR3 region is CASSYTAGTSYNEQFF. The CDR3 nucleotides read TGTGCCAGCAGCTATACAGCGGGAACCTCCTACAATGAGCAGTTCTTC.

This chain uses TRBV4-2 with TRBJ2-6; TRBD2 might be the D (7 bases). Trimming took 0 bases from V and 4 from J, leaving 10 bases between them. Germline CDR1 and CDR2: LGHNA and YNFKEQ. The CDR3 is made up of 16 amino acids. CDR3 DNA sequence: TGTGCCAGCAGCCAAGAGGGGGGGCAAGGGGCCAACGTCCTGACTTTC. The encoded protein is CASSQEGGQGANVLTF.

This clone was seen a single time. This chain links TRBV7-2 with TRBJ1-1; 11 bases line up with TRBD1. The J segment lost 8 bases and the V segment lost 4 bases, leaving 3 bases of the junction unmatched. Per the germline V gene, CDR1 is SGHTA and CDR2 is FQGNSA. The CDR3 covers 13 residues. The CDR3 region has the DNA TGTGCCAGCAGCTGGACAGGGGGCAACGAAGCTTTCTTT. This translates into CASSWTGGNEAFF.

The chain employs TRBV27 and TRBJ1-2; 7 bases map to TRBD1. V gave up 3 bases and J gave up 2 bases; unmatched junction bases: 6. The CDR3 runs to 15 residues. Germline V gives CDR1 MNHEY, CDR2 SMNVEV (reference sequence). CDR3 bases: TGTGCCAGCAGTTTCGGGCAGGGGGGGAACTATGGCTACACCTTC. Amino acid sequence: CASSFGQGGNYGYTF.

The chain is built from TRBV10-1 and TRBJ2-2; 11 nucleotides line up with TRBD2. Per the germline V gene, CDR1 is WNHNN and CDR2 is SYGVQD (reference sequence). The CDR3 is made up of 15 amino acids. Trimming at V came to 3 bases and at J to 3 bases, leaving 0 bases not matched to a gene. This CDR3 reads CASSELAGDTGELFF. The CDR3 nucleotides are TGCGCCAGCAGTGAACTAGCGGGAGACACCGGGGAGCTGTTTTTT.

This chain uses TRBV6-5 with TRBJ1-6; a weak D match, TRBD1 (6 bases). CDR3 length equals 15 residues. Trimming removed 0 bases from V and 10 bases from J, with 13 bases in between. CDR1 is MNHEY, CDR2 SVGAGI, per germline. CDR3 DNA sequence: TGTGCCAGCAGTTACTCGGCAGGGGAGCAATCACCCCTCCACTTT. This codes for CASSYSAGEQSPLHF.

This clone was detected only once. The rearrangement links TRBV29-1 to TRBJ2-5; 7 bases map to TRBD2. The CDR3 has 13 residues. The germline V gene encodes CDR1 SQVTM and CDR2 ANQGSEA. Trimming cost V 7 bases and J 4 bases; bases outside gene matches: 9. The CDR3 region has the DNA TGCAGCGGGAGTCGGGGAGGGCGAGAGACCCAGTACTTC. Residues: CSGSRGGRETQYF.

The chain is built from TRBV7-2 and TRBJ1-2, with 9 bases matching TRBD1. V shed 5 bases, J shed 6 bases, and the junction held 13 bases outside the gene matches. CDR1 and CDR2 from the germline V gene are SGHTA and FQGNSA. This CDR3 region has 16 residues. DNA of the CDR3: TGTGCCAGCAGCCGCGACCCGACAGGGGGAGGTCATGGCTACACCTTC. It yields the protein CASSRDPTGGGHGYTF.

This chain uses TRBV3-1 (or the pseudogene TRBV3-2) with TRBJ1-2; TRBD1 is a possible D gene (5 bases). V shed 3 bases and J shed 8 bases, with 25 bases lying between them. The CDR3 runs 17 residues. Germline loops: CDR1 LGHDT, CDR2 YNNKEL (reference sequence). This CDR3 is CASSQATGTRHQEGYTF. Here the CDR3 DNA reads TGTGCCAGCAGCCAGGCAACCGGGACGCGACACCAAGAGGGCTACACCTTC.

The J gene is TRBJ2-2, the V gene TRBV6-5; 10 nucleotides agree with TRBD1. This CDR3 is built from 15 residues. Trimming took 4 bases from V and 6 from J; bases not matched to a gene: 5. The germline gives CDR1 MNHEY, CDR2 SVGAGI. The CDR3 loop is CASSFGQGDPGELFF. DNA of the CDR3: TGTGCCAGCAGTTTTGGACAGGGGGACCCCGGGGAGCTGTTTTTT.

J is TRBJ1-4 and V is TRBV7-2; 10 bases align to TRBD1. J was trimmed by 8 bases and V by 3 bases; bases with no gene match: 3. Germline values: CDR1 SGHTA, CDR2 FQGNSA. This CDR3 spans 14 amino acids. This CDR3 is CASSLGTGEEKLFF. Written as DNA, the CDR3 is TGTGCCAGCAGCTTGGGGACAGGGGAAGAAAAACTGTTTTTT.

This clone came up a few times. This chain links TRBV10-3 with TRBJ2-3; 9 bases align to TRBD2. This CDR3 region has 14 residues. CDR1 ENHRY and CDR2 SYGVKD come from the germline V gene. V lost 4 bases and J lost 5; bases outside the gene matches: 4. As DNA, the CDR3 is TGTGCCATCAGTGGTTCAGCGGGGGGAGATACGCAGTATTTT. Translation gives CAISGSAGGDTQYF.

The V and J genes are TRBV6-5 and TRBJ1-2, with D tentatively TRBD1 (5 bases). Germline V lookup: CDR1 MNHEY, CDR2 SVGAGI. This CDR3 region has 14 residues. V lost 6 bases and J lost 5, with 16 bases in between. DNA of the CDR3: TGTGCCAGCAGCCGTCTCCCCGAGGGGTATGGCTACACCTTC. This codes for CASSRLPEGYGYTF.

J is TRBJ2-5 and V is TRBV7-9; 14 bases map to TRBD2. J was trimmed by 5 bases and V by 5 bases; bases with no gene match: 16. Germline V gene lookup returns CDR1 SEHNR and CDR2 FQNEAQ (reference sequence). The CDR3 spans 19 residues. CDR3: CASSPHAGTSGGSPETQYF. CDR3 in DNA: TGTGCCAGCAGCCCACATGCCGGGACTAGCGGGGGTAGCCCGGAGACCCAGTACTTC.